Shown below are 13 T cell receptor beta chains from a single sample sequenced in a study of regulatory and conventional T cells in breast cancer. MiXCR, applied by TCRdb to the PCR reads, yields one record per CDR3 protein. The sample has around 15,000 distinct CDR3 sequences, around 30% seen once. Input material: conventional T cells from blood. These receptors were collected from a female donor in good health.

This clonotype is labeled as medium-sized (0.01 to 0.1%). CDR3 sequence: CAISDDRVGGYTF. CDR3 bases: TGTGCCATCAGTGATGACAGGGTAGGAGGCTACACCTTC. This rearrangement joins TRBV10-3 to TRBJ1-2; 7 bases line up with TRBD1. Germline V gives CDR1 ENHRY, CDR2 SYGVKD. V trimming: 3 bases; J trimming: 8 bases; junction bases outside the gene matches: 6. The CDR3 runs 13 residues.

This clonotype was seen ten or more times. This chain uses TRBV4-1 with TRBJ2-3; 9 positions agree with TRBD2. There are 16 residues in the CDR3. Germline V gives CDR1 MGHRA, CDR2 YSYEKL. The trim removed 4 bases at V and 4 bases at J, leaving 9 bases unmatched. The CDR3 sequence is CASSRTLAGRADTQYF. DNA of the CDR3: TGCGCCAGCAGCCGTACCCTAGCGGGGCGGGCAGATACGCAGTATTTT.

The V gene is TRBV7-9, the J gene TRBJ2-3; D is undetermined. CDR3 length: 15 amino acids. V was cut by 5 bases and J by 5 bases, with 17 bases left in between. Germline V gene data show CDR1 as SEHNR and CDR2 as FQNEAQ (reference sequence). The CDR3 here is CASSPLRAVGDTQYF. The CDR3 bases are TGTGCCAGCAGCCCCCTCCGCGCCGTAGGAGATACGCAGTATTTT.

This clonotype has a count of ten or more. The chain employs TRBV6-1 and TRBJ1-5; D gene ambiguous. CDR1 and CDR2 from the germline V gene are MNHNS and SASEGT. Trimming took off 6 bases at V and 1 base at J, with 16 bases between the two ends. This CDR3 comprises 16 residues. CDR3 DNA sequence: TGTGCCAGCAGATTCCGGGAAAACGGCAGCAATCAGCCCCAGCATTTT. It translates to CASRFRENGSNQPQHF.

For this clonotype: One end of the junction is discordant with germline, which a read error may explain. The chain couples TRBV5-1 to TRBJ1-1; TRBD1 aligns across 9 bases. CDR1 and CDR2 from the germline V gene are SGHRS and YFSETQ. The CDR3 length is 17 residues. CDR3 nucleotides: TGCGCCAGCAGTCGTACAGGGGGCTCAGAGATCGGGACTGAGGCTTTCTTT. It translates to CASSRTGGSEIGTEAFF.

For this clonotype: One end of the junction fails to match germline, which may point to a read error. This rearrangement joins TRBV6-2 or TRBV6-3 to TRBJ2-3; a weak D match, TRBD2 (6 bases). There are 15 residues in the CDR3. Germline V gene lookup returns CDR1 MNHEY and CDR2 SVGEGT. This CDR3 is CVSSLTRQSTDTQYF. As DNA, the CDR3 is TGTGTCAGCAGTCTGACTAGACAGAGCACAGATACGCAGTATTTT.

The CDR3 region is CASSLGTGFDQPQHF. The CDR3 DNA is TGTGCCAGCAGCTTAGGGACAGGGTTTGATCAGCCCCAGCATTTT. This rearrangement joins TRBV7-9 to TRBJ1-5, with TRBD1 matching 8 bases. The CDR3 is 15 residues long. V trimming: 1 base; J trimming: 5 bases; junction bases outside the gene matches: 4. Germline V gene lookup returns CDR1 SEHNR and CDR2 FQNEAQ (reference sequence). The full variable domain, in which reference TRBV7-9 and TRBJ1-5 provide the parts outside the CDR3, is DTGVSQNPRHKITKRGQNVTFRCDPISEHNRLYWYRQTLGQGPEFLTYFQNEAQLEKSRLLSDRFSAERPKGSFSTLEIQRTEQGDSAMYLCASSLGTGFDQPQHFGDGTRLSIL.

This clonotype counts as medium-sized. The rearrangement links TRBV6-5 to TRBJ2-7; 11 nucleotides match TRBD2. This CDR3 spans 14 amino acids. CDR1 and CDR2 (germline): MNHEY, SVGAGI. After removal of 6 bases from V and 4 bases from J, the junction contained 5 bases not matched to a gene. CDR3 protein: CASRTSGGPYEQYF. The CDR3 bases are TGTGCCAGCAGAACTAGCGGGGGACCATACGAGCAGTACTTC.

In regard to this clonotype: A read error may explain this, as a much larger clone is one base away. The V gene is TRBV21-1, the J gene TRBJ2-7; TRBD1 is the table's D call, not checked against the DNA. TRBV21-1 is recorded as a pseudogene. This CDR3 has 15 residues. The CDR3 is CASSMPGAGSCEQYF. In nucleotides, the CDR3 is TGTGCCAGCAGCATGCCCGGGGCAGGATCTTGCGAGCAGTACTTC.

The chain couples TRBV7-9 to TRBJ2-7, with D possibly matching TRBD2 (5 bases). Germline V lookup: CDR1 SEHNR, CDR2 FQNEAQ (reference sequence). V was trimmed by 6 bases and J by 5 bases, leaving 11 bases between them. The CDR3 is 12 amino acids. The CDR3 loop is CASSLDFHEQYF. CDR3 nucleotides: TGTGCCAGCAGTCTGGACTTCCACGAGCAGTACTTC.

This clonotype has just a few counts. The chain carries TRBV20-1 and TRBJ2-1; TRBD2 agrees at 11 bases. The germline CDR1 and CDR2 sequences are DFQATT and SNEGSKA (reference sequence). V gave up 7 bases and J gave up 2 bases; unmatched junction bases: 4. The CDR3 contains 14 residues. CDR3 region: CSVLTSGAYNEQFF. Here the CDR3 DNA reads TGCAGTGTCCTGACTAGCGGGGCCTACAATGAGCAGTTCTTC.

This clonotype counts as medium-sized (0.01 to 0.1%). The rearrangement links TRBV10-2 to TRBJ1-1; D is unresolved. This CDR3 is built from 15 residues. V gave up 10 bases and J gave up 4 bases, with 22 bases separating them. Germline V gene sequence: CDR1 WSHSY, CDR2 SAAADI. DNA of the CDR3: TGCGCCACCAACATCCCGGGAGGCTCAAGCACTGAAGCTTTCTTT. Encoded protein: CATNIPGGSSTEAFF.

This clonotype appeared once. One junction end disagrees with the germline gene, perhaps due to a read error. The V call is TRBV7-2, the J call TRBJ2-3; D gene uncertain. Germline CDR1 and CDR2: SGHTA and FQGNSA. This CDR3 has 14 residues. The CDR3 DNA follows: TGTGCCGGCAGCTTAGCCGGCACAGTGGATACGCAGTATTTT. It yields the protein CAGSLAGTVDTQYF.